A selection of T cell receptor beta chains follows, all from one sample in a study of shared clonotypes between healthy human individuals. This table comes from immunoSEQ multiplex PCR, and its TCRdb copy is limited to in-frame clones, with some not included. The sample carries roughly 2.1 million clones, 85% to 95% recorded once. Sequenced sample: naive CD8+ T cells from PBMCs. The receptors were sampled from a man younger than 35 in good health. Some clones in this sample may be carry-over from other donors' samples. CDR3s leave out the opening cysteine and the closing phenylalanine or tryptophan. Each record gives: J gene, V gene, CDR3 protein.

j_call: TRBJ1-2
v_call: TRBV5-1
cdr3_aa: ASSNARPGYGYT

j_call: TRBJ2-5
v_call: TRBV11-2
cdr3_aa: ASSLEFWETQY

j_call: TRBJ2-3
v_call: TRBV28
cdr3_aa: ASSSVQREVADTQY

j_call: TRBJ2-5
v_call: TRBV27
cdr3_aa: ATPRQVGPQLRETQY

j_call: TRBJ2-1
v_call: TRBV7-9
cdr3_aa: ASSLGGGDYEQF

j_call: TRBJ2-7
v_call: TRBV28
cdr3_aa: ASSFIRSGEQY

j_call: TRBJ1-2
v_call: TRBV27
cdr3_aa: ASSPGHYGYT

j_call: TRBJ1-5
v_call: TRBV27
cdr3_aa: ASSWVGQPQH

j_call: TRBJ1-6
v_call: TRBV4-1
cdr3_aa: ASSQSPQGSNSPLH

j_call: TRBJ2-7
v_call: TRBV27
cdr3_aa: ASKSGGDREQY

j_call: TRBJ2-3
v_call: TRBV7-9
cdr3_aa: ASSLRVSGTDTQY

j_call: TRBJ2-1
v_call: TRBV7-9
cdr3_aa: ASSLPGNEQF

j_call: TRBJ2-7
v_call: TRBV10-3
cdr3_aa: AISDPPVVGYEQY

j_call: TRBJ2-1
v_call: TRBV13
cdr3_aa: ASSSRLAPKPHEQF

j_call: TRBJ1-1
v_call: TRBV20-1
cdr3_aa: SEHSNTEAF

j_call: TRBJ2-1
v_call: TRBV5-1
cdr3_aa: ASSLEVGTYNEQF

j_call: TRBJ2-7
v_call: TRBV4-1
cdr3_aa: ASSHPGQGNYEQY

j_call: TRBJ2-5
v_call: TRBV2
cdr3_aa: ASIEETNQETQY

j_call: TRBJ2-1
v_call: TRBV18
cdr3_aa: ASSPGEFEDEQF

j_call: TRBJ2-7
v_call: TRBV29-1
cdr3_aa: SVDLAGGTSGYEQY

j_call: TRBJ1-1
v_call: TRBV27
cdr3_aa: ASSPSPSNTEAF

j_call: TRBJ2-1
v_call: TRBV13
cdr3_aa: ASSLAGLARRGEQF

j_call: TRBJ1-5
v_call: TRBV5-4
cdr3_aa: ASSLGGQGPQPQH

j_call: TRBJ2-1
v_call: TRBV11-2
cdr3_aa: ASSRGYGEQF

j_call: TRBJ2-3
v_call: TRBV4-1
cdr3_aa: ASSARRGQRTDTQY

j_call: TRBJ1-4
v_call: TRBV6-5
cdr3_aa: ASSPESATNEKLF

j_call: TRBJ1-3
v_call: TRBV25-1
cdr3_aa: ASSEGPRDGNTIY

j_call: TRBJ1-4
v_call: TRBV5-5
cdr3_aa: ASSLIQATNEKLF

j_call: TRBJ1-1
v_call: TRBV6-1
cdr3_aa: ASSEEGDTEAF

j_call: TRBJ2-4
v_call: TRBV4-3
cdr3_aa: ASSQDLSGAKNIQY

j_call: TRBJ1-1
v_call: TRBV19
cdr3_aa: ASAEAQGRNTEAF